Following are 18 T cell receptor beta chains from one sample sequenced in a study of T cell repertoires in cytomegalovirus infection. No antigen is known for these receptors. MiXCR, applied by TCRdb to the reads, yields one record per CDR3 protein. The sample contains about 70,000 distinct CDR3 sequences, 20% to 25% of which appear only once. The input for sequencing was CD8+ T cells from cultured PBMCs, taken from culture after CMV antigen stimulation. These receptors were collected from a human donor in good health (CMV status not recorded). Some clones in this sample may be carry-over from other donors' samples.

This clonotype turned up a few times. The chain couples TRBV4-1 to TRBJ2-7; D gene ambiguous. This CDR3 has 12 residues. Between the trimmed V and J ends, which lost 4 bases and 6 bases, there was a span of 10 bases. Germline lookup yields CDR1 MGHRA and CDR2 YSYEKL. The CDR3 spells CASSRDTVEQYF. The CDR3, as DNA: TGCGCCAGCAGCCGAGACACTGTCGAGCAGTACTTC.

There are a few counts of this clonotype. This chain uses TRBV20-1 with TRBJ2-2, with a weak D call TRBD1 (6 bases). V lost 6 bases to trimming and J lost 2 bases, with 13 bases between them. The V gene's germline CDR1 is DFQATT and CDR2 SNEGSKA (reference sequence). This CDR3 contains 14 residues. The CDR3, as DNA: TGCAGTGCCCAGGACAGTTCCAACACCGGGGAGCTGTTTTTT. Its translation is CSAQDSSNTGELFF.

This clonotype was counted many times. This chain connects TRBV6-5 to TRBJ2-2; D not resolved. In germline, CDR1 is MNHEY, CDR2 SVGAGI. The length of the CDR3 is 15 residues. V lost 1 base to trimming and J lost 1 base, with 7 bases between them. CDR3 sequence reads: CASSYYGENTGELFF. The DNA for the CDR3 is TGTGCCAGCAGTTACTACGGAGAGAACACCGGGGAGCTGTTTTTT.

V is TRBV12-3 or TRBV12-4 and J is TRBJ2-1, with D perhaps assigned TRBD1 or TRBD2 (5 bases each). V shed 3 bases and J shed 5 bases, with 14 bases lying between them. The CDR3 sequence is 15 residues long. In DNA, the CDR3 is TGTGCCAGCAGTTTCGGGGCCGTAAGGAACAATGAGCAGTTCTTC. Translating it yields CASSFGAVRNNEQFF.

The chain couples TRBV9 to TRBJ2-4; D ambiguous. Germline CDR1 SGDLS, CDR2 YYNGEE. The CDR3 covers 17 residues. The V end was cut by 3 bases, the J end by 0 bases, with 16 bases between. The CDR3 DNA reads TGTGCCAGCAGCGGATCCGACGCCGAAGAAGCCAAAAACATTCAGTACTTC. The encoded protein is CASSGSDAEEAKNIQYF.

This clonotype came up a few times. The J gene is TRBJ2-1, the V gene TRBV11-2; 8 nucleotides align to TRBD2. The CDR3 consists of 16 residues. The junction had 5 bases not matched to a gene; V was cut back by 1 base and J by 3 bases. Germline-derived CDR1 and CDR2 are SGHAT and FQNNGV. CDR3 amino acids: CASSLGGLAGYNEQFF. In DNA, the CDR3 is TGTGCCAGCAGCTTAGGTGGGCTAGCGGGCTACAATGAGCAGTTCTTC.

The CDR3 reads CASTVLALDTEAFF. The CDR3 DNA sequence: TGTGCCAGCACAGTTCTCGCTCTGGACACTGAAGCTTTCTTT. The V call is TRBV28, the J call TRBJ1-1; no clear D gene. This CDR3 comprises 14 residues. Germline CDR1 is MDHEN and CDR2 is SYDVKM. With 7 bases removed from V and 3 bases from J, the gap between germline ends came to 15 bases.

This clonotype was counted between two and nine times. This chain's CDR3 is CASSGPGMLTEAFF. In DNA form, the CDR3 reads TGTGCCAGCAGTGGACCGGGGATGTTAACTGAAGCTTTCTTT. J is TRBJ1-1 and V is TRBV25-1; D is undetermined. The CDR3 is made up of 14 amino acids. Trimming stripped 4 bases from V and 5 bases from J, with 14 bases between. Germline CDR1 reads MGHDK; CDR2 reads SYGVNS. Complete variable domain (other parts from reference TRBV25-1 and TRBJ1-1): EADIYQTPRYLVIGTGKKITLECSQTMGHDKMYWYQQDPGMELHLIHYSYGVNSTEKGDLSSESTVSRIRTEHFPLTLESARPSHTSQYLCASSGPGMLTEAFFGQGTRLTVV.

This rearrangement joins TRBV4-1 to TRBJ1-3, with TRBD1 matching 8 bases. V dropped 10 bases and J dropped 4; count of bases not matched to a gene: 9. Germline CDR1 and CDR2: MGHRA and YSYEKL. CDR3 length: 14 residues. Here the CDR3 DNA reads TGCGCCACCAAAGAGACAGGGGAGGGAAACACCATATATTTT. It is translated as CATKETGEGNTIYF.

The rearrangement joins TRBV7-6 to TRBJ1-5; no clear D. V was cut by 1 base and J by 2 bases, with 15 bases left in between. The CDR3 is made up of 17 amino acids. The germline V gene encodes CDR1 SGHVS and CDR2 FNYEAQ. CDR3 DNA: TGTGCCAGCAGCTTAGTTGCAGAGGGTATTGGCAATCAGCCCCAGCATTTT. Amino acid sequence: CASSLVAEGIGNQPQHF.

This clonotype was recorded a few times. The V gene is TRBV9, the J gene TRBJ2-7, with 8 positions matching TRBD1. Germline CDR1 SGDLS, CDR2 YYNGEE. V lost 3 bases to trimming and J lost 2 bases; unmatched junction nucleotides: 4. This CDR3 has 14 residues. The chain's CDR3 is CASSGTGSPYEQYF. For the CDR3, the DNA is TGTGCCAGCAGCGGGACAGGGTCCCCCTACGAGCAGTACTTC.

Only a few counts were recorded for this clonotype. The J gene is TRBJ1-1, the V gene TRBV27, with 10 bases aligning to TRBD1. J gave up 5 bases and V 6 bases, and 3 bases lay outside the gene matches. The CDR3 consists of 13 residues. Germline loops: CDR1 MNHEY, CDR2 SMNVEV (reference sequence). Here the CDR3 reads CASRRTGGTEAFF. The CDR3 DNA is TGTGCCAGCAGGCGGACAGGGGGAACTGAAGCTTTCTTT.

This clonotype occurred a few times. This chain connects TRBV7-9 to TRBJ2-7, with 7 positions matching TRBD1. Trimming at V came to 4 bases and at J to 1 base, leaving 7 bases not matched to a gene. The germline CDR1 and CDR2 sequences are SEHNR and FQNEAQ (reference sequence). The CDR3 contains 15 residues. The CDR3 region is CASSSPTGISYEQYF. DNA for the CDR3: TGTGCCAGCAGCTCACCGACAGGGATTTCCTACGAGCAGTACTTC.

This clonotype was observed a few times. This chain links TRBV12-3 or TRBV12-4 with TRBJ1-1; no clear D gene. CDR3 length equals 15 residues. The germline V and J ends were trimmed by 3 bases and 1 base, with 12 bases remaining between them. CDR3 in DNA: TGTGCCAGCAGTTTGTACACAGTTTCGAACACTGAAGCTTTCTTT. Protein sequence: CASSLYTVSNTEAFF.

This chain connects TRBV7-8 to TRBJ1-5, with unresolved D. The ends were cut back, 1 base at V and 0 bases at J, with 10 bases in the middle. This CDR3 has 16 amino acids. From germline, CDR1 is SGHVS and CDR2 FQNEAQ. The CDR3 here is CASSLGLQISNQPQHF. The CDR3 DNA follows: TGTGCCAGCAGCTTAGGCTTACAGATTAGCAATCAGCCCCAGCATTTT. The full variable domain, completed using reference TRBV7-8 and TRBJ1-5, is GAGVSQSPRYKVAKRGQDVALRCDPISGHVSLFWYQQALGQGPEFLTYFQNEAQLDKSGLPSDRFFAERPEGSVSTLKIQRTQQEDSAVYLCASSLGLQISNQPQHFGDGTRLSIL.

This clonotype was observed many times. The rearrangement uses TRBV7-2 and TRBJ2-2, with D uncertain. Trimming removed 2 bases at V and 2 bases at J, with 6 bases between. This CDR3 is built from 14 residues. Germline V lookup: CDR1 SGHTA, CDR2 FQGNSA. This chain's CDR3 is CASSLYGNTGELFF. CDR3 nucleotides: TGTGCCAGCAGCTTATACGGCAACACCGGGGAGCTGTTTTTT.

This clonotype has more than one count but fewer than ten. The CDR3 protein is CASSLAYGQGGQETQYF. CDR3 nucleotides: TGTGCCAGCAGCTTAGCCTATGGACAGGGAGGACAAGAGACCCAGTACTTC. The chain couples TRBV7-6 to TRBJ2-5, with TRBD1 matching over 8 bases. CDR1 SGHVS and CDR2 FNYEAQ come from the germline V gene. V shed 0 bases, J shed 2 bases, and the junction held 8 bases outside the gene matches. This CDR3 region has 17 residues.

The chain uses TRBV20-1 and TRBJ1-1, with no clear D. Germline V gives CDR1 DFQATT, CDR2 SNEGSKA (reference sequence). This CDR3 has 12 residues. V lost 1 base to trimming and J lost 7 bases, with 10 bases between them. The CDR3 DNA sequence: TGCAGTGCTAGAGGTATAAGTCTTGAAGCTTTCTTT. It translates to CSARGISLEAFF.